This is a list of T cell receptor beta chains from one sample in a study of CD8 T cells in ankylosing spondylitis. TCRdb analysed the 5' RACE reads with MiXCR anew, one entry per CDR3 protein. The data show some 100,000 distinct CDR3 sequences, about 8.1% seen once. The sample taken for sequencing was blood, either unsorted or a sorted T cell fraction (not recorded which). The source of these receptors is a male donor with ankylosing spondylitis. CDR3s include the opening cysteine and the closing phenylalanine or tryptophan. The D gene is left open where the match is weak. A clone size is listed for some rows: how often the clone was seen (once, few, many), or a class if it is expanded.

cdr3_nt cdr3_aa v_call clone_size d_call j_call
TGTGCCAGCAGCCTCAACAGAGGAGTGGTCACCGGGGAGCTGTTTTTT CASSLNRGVVTGELFF TRBV7-8 few NA TRBJ2-2
TGTGCCAGCAGCGGTACAGGTGATGAGCAGTTCTTC CASSGTGDEQFF TRBV5-4 NA NA TRBJ2-1
TGCAGCGTTGACCAGGGGGTCCGCGGCTACACCTTC CSVDQGVRGYTF TRBV29-1 many TRBD1 TRBJ1-2
TGTGCCAGCAGTGACAATGGTTTTGAAGCTTTCTTT CASSDNGFEAFF TRBV25-1 few NA TRBJ1-1
TGTGCCAGCAGCGTCGACAGGGGCTACGAAAAACTGTTTTTT CASSVDRGYEKLFF TRBV9 many TRBD1 TRBJ1-4
TGTGCCAGCGGCCCCGGGGGGGGAGCGGGGGACATTCAGTACTTC CASGPGGGAGDIQYF TRBV9 many TRBD2 TRBJ2-4
TGCAGTGCTGCCATTTTGACCGGTCGACAGGGTATCAACTATGGCTACACCTTC CSAAILTGRQGINYGYTF TRBV20-1 many TRBD1 TRBJ1-2
TGTGCCAGCAGCTTGGAGGGAAAGGCCGGGGAGCTGTTTTTT CASSLEGKAGELFF TRBV7-8 few NA TRBJ2-2
TGCAGTGCTAGAGAGTGGAGGAACACTGAAGCTTTCTTT CSAREWRNTEAFF TRBV20-1 NA NA TRBJ1-1
TGTGCCAGCAGTCATTGGGACATTTCGGAGCAGTACTTC CASSHWDISEQYF TRBV12-3/TRBV12-4 many NA TRBJ2-7
TGTGCCAGCAGCGTAGAGTGGGGAATGAACACTGAAGCTTTCTTT CASSVEWGMNTEAFF TRBV9 many NA TRBJ1-1
TGTGCCAGCGGGAGCGGGAGCTCCTACGAGCAGTACTTC CASGSGSSYEQYF TRBV7-9 many TRBD2 TRBJ2-7
TGCGCCAGCAGCTGGGAGTATGACATCTCCGTATCCTACAATGAGCAGTTCTTC CASSWEYDISVSYNEQFF TRBV5-1 many NA TRBJ2-1
TGCAGCGCCGAAGTGAGGGACAGGGAGAAACCTGCAACTAATGAAAAACTGTTTTTT CSAEVRDREKPATNEKLFF TRBV29-1 NA TRBD1 TRBJ1-4
TGTGCTAGTGGCCACCTAGGAGGTAGCTACACCTTC CASGHLGGSYTF TRBV12-5 few NA TRBJ1-2
TGTGCCAGCAGCTTAGACAATTCACCCCTCCACTTT CASSLDNSPLHF TRBV7-9 few NA TRBJ1-6
TGCGCCAGCAGTCACCGGGGACTAGCGTCCACAGATACGCAGTATTTT CASSHRGLASTDTQYF TRBV10-1 NA TRBD2 TRBJ2-3
TGTGCCACCAGCAGAGATGGAGAGACCCAGTACTTC CATSRDGETQYF TRBV15 many NA TRBJ2-5
TGTGCCAGCAGCTCCCTGACAGGGGGTGTCTCTGGGGCCAACGTCCTGACTTTC CASSSLTGGVSGANVLTF TRBV11-1 NA TRBD1 TRBJ2-6
TGTGCCAGCAGCTTGTGGGACGGGAGCTACGAGCAGTACTTC CASSLWDGSYEQYF TRBV5-5 NA NA TRBJ2-7
TGTGCCAGCAGGAACAGGGATCATGGCTACACCTTC CASRNRDHGYTF TRBV2 NA NA TRBJ1-2
TGTGCTAGTGCTTCCCCACTAGCGGGAAGGGTCGGGGAGCTGTTTTTT CASASPLAGRVGELFF TRBV12-5 NA TRBD2 TRBJ2-2
TGTGCCAGCAGCCATCCGGGACAGGGTATCCACGAGCAGTACTTC CASSHPGQGIHEQYF TRBV9 few TRBD1 TRBJ2-7
TGCAGCACCCTAGCGGGAGAGTCCTACGAGCAGTACTTC CSTLAGESYEQYF TRBV29-1 NA TRBD2 TRBJ2-7
TGCGCCAGCAGTGAAGCGACTAGCGGGTCGAACGAGCAGTACTTC CASSEATSGSNEQYF TRBV10-2 many TRBD2 TRBJ2-7
TGCAGTGCTAGAGATAGCGGGAGGGACTTCAATGAGCAGTTCTTC CSARDSGRDFNEQFF TRBV20-1 few TRBD2 TRBJ2-1
TGTGCCAGCAGCCGACCACTCTCTGATGACTATGGCTACACCTTC CASSRPLSDDYGYTF TRBV7-2 many NA TRBJ1-2
TGTGCCAGCAGCTTGAATCGAGGGGGACCCTACAATGAGCAGTTCTTC CASSLNRGGPYNEQFF TRBV5-6 NA NA TRBJ2-1
TGTGCCATCAGTGACGGCGACTATGGCTACACCTTC CAISDGDYGYTF TRBV10-3 many NA TRBJ1-2
TGTGCCAGTTGGAGTGGGGACTCTGGAAACACCATATATTTT CASWSGDSGNTIYF TRBV12-3/TRBV12-4 few NA TRBJ1-3
TGTGCCACCAGCAGACCGGGACTAGCGGGATCGTACCAAGAGACCCAGTACTTC CATSRPGLAGSYQETQYF TRBV15 NA TRBD2 TRBJ2-5
TGCAGTGCTAGGAGTCGCCTAGCGGACAACTACGAGCAGTACTTC CSARSRLADNYEQYF TRBV20-1 NA TRBD2 TRBJ2-7
TGTGCCAGCAGCTCTCCGGAGGGCACTGAAGCTTTCTTT CASSSPEGTEAFF TRBV7-9 many NA TRBJ1-1
TGTGCCAGCAGTTTACCCGGACAGGGACGGAATGGCTACACCTTC CASSLPGQGRNGYTF TRBV27 many TRBD1 TRBJ1-2
TGTGCCACCGGGTGGGGGGCCGGGGAGCTGTTTTTT CATGWGAGELFF TRBV12-3/TRBV12-4 many NA TRBJ2-2
TGTGCCAGCAGCTACACGGGGGTGAACCGCGGCGGGGAGCTGTTTTTT CASSYTGVNRGGELFF TRBV13 NA NA TRBJ2-2
TGTGCCAGCAGCTCCTGGAGGGGGCGGACGAACACTGAAGCTTTCTTT CASSSWRGRTNTEAFF TRBV7-2 many TRBD1 TRBJ1-1